Shown below are 18 T cell receptor beta chains from a single sample sequenced in a study of blood T cell repertoires in COVID-19. Method: immunoSEQ multiplex PCR; TCRdb's copy keeps in-frame clones and lacks some. The repertoire holds about 130,000 clones, with 80% to 90% as singletons. Sequencing was performed on peripheral blood. These receptors originate from a woman aged 55-70 years with acute or convalescent COVID-19.

The chain links TRBV11-2 to TRBJ2-1; 8 nucleotides agree with TRBD1. The germline CDR1 and CDR2 sequences are SGHAT and FQNNGV. The CDR3 consists of 15 residues. Trimming removed 1 base from V and 3 bases from J; junction bases left unmatched: 2. CDR3 region: CASSLGTGYYNEQFF. CDR3 bases: TGTGCCAGCAGCTTAGGGACAGGGTACTACAATGAGCAGTTCTTC.

The chain combines TRBV27 with TRBJ2-3, with 8 bases lining up with TRBD1. CDR3 length equals 14 residues. Trimming cost V 4 bases and J 7 bases; bases outside gene matches: 7. The germline V gene has CDR1 MNHEY and CDR2 SMNVEV (reference sequence). The CDR3 spells CASSSSGGRYTQYF. In nucleotides, the CDR3 is TGTGCCAGCAGTTCCTCAGGGGGCAGATATACGCAGTATTTT.

This clone came up once. V gene TRBV25-1 combines with J gene TRBJ1-1; the match to TRBD1 covers 7 bases. The CDR3 is 13 amino acids. The V gene end was trimmed by 9 bases and the J gene end by 0 bases; junction bases not matched to a gene: 4. Germline CDR1 reads MGHDK; CDR2 reads SYGVNS. CDR3 nucleotide sequence: TGTGCCAGTAAGGGACAGCTGAACACTGAAGCTTTCTTT. As protein: CASKGQLNTEAFF. Drawing the rest from reference TRBV25-1 and TRBJ1-1, the complete variable domain is EADIYQTPRYLVIGTGKKITLECSQTMGHDKMYWYQQDPGMELHLIHYSYGVNSTEKGDLSSESTVSRIRTEHFPLTLESARPSHTSQYLCASKGQLNTEAFFGQGTRLTVV.

The CDR3, as DNA: TGTGCCAGCAGTTTGGGACAGCTTTCTGGCTACACCTTC. This translates into CASSLGQLSGYTF. The V gene is TRBV6-1, the J gene TRBJ1-2; 7 nucleotides align to TRBD1. Germline CDR1 is MNHNS and CDR2 is SASEGT. Trimming at V came to 5 bases and at J to 7 bases, leaving 7 bases not matched to a gene. CDR3 size: 13 residues.

This chain uses TRBV7-2 with TRBJ2-5, with 12 bases that match TRBD1. Germline V gene sequence: CDR1 SGHTA, CDR2 FQGNSA. The CDR3 has 17 amino acids. The junction had 11 bases not matched to a gene; V was cut back by 4 bases and J by 5 bases. CDR3 in amino acids: CASSSAPGQGAFETQYF. The DNA for the CDR3 is TGTGCCAGCAGCTCCGCCCCGGGACAGGGGGCATTTGAGACCCAGTACTTC.

The J gene is TRBJ2-1, the V gene TRBV28; TRBD2 matches 12 bases. V shed 6 bases and J 7 bases; nucleotides not matched to a gene: 7. Per germline, CDR1 MDHEN and CDR2 SYDVKM. CDR3 size: 15 residues. DNA of the CDR3: TGTGCCAGCAGAAGGCTAGCGGGAGGGCCTAATGAGCAGTTCTTC. Translation: CASRRLAGGPNEQFF.

The chain links TRBV28 to TRBJ2-7; D gene ambiguous. Germline CDR1 and CDR2: MDHEN and SYDVKM. The CDR3 sequence is 12 residues long. V was clipped by 8 bases and J by 6 bases, with 14 bases between them. The chain's CDR3 is CASRRVSLEQYF. CDR3 bases: TGTGCCAGCCGTCGGGTGAGTCTCGAGCAGTACTTC.

This rearrangement joins TRBV19 to TRBJ2-2; 11 bases are a match to TRBD2. CDR1 LNHDA and CDR2 SQIVND come from the germline V gene (reference sequence). Trimming took 5 bases from V and 2 from J; bases not matched to a gene: 4. This CDR3 is 16 amino acids long. CDR3 DNA sequence: TGTGCCAGTAGTGGTAGCGGGAGGGCAAACACCGGGGAGCTGTTTTTT. Its protein is CASSGSGRANTGELFF.

The V call is TRBV11-3, the J call TRBJ1-4; a weak D match, TRBD1 (5 bases). The germline V gene encodes CDR1 SGHNT and CDR2 YENEEA. This CDR3 spans 14 amino acids. Trimming cost V 6 bases and J 7 bases, with 15 bases left between them. The CDR3 loop is CASSHRDYREKLFF. The DNA of the CDR3 is TGTGCCAGCAGTCATCGGGACTACCGTGAAAAACTGTTTTTT. Filled out from reference TRBV11-3 and TRBJ1-4, the complete variable domain reads EAGVVQSPRYKIIEKKQPVAFWCNPISGHNTLYWYLQNLGQGPELLIRYENEEAVDDSQLPKDRFSAERLKGVDSTLKIQPAELGDSAVYLCASSHRDYREKLFFGSGTQLSVL.

V is TRBV21-1 and J is TRBJ2-1; the D call of TRBD2 is as the table states it, not checked on the DNA. TRBV21-1 is noted as a pseudogene. This CDR3 spans 19 amino acids. The CDR3: CASSKRSGQLTGGYNEQFF. Written as DNA, the CDR3 is TGTGCCAGCAGCAAACGGTCAGGCCAGTTGACGGGAGGCTACAATGAGCAGTTCTTC.

V usage is TRBV1 and J usage is TRBJ1-2; the table calls TRBD1, which could not be checked here. TRBV1 is a pseudogene. The CDR3 covers 18 residues. The CDR3 DNA is TGCACCAGCAGCCAAGATCGTTTGGACAGGGGTGGCAACTATGGCTACACCTTC. Its protein product is CTSSQDRLDRGGNYGYTF.

This sequence joins TRBV4-1 and TRBJ2-3; D is perhaps TRBD2 (6 bases). CDR3 length: 14 amino acids. V lost 1 base and J lost 5, with 10 bases in between. Germline CDR1 is MGHRA and CDR2 is YSYEKL. The CDR3 spells CASSQGTTKDTQYF. The CDR3 DNA is TGCGCCAGCAGCCAAGGGACTACCAAAGATACGCAGTATTTT.

This clone was counted only a few times. V and J are TRBV20-1 and TRBJ2-1; TRBD2 matches 7 bases. V lost 3 bases and J lost 1; bases outside the gene matches: 3. In germline, CDR1 is DFQATT, CDR2 SNEGSKA (reference sequence). The CDR3 consists of 14 residues. The CDR3 DNA is TGCAGTGCTAGTGGGGAGGGTTCCTACAATGAGCAGTTCTTC. It is translated as CSASGEGSYNEQFF.

In this sample, this clone turned up once. The CDR3 sequence is CASTRLGGGTGELFF. The CDR3 DNA sequence: TGTGCCAGTACAAGACTAGGAGGTGGCACCGGGGAGCTGTTTTTT. The chain links TRBV19 to TRBJ2-2, with a possible D match to TRBD2 (6 bases). The CDR3 covers 15 residues. V lost 7 bases and J 4 bases, leaving 16 bases between the germline ends. CDR1 is LNHDA, CDR2 SQIVND, per germline (reference sequence).

This chain joins TRBV30 and TRBJ2-1; 7 bases agree with TRBD2. V trimming: 0 bases; J trimming: 7 bases; junction bases outside the gene matches: 6. CDR1 and CDR2 (germline): GTSNPN, SVGIG (reference sequence). The CDR3 is 14 residues long. Written as DNA, the CDR3 is TGTGCCTGGAGTGTGGGGGAGGGAGGGAATGAGCAGTTCTTC. It yields the protein CAWSVGEGGNEQFF. Looking up the rest from reference TRBV30 and TRBJ2-1 gives the full variable domain: SQTIHQWPATLVQPVGSPLSLECTVEGTSNPNLYWYRQAAGRGLQLLFYSVGIGQISSEVPQNLSASRPQDRQFILSSKKLLLSDSGFYLCAWSVGEGGNEQFFGPGTRLTVL.

This clone was detected once. The chain recombines TRBV19 with TRBJ1-4; unclear D gene. From germline, CDR1 is LNHDA and CDR2 SQIVND (reference sequence). V lost 3 bases and J lost 10, with 12 bases in between. This CDR3 region has 13 residues. The CDR3 nucleotides are TGTGCCAGTAGTATCCAAAACCCGGGAAAACTGTTTTTT. Its protein product is CASSIQNPGKLFF. The full variable domain, its missing parts supplied by reference TRBV19 and TRBJ1-4, is DGGITQSPKYLFRKEGQNVTLSCEQNLNHDAMYWYRQDPGQGLRLIYYSQIVNDFQKGDIAEGYSVSREKKESFPLTVTSAQKNPTAFYLCASSIQNPGKLFFGSGTQLSVL.

The J gene is TRBJ2-1, the V gene TRBV11-2; 13 bases are shared with TRBD2. CDR3 length: 15 amino acids. Germline V CDR1 and CDR2: SGHAT, FQNNGV. After removal of 6 bases from V and 5 bases from J, the junction contained 4 bases not matched to a gene. The CDR3 coding sequence is TGTGCCAGCAGACCGGGACTAGCGGGAAACAATGAGCAGTTCTTC. This translates into CASRPGLAGNNEQFF.

This clone was recorded once. The gene calls are TRBV19 and TRBJ1-5; D possibly corresponds to TRBD1 (5 bases). The V and J ends lost 1 base and 7 bases respectively, with 20 bases between them. Germline values: CDR1 LNHDA, CDR2 SQIVND (reference sequence). The CDR3 spans 17 residues. The CDR3: CASSIGGGDGKLQPQHF. The CDR3 bases are TGTGCCAGTAGTATAGGGGGGGGAGACGGTAAGTTACAGCCCCAGCATTTT.